The 22 T cell receptor beta chains given below trace back to one sample, sequenced in a study of T-cell memory formation after mild COVID-19. TCRdb fed the 5' RACE reads into MiXCR, producing one record per CDR3 protein. This table holds around 310,000 distinct CDR3 sequences, more than 15% found once. The sequencing input was PBMCs or a T cell subset sorted from them (not recorded which). Every receptor here comes from a man aged 18 to 30 who had mild COVID-19 (a few samples of this study predate the infection). Cell type and time point are not known.

The CDR3 spells CAIRRGVRGSNTGELFF. CDR3 coding DNA: TGTGCCATCAGGCGGGGTGTCAGGGGTTCCAACACCGGGGAGCTGTTTTTT. The chain recombines TRBV10-3 with TRBJ2-2; either TRBD1 or TRBD2 may fit D (6 bases each). CDR1 and CDR2 from the germline V gene are ENHRY and SYGVKD. The CDR3 loop spans 17 amino acids. The V end lost 6 bases, the J end lost 2 bases, and 19 bases lay between the germline ends.

The gene calls are TRBV6-6 and TRBJ1-6, with D maybe TRBD1 (6 bases). The germline V and J ends were trimmed by 5 bases and 7 bases, with 12 bases remaining between them. The V gene's germline CDR1 is MNHNY and CDR2 SVGAGI (reference sequence). The CDR3 runs to 14 residues. The DNA of the CDR3 is TGTGCCAGCAGTCACCCGGGACAAAATTCACCCCTCCACTTT. Translating it yields CASSHPGQNSPLHF.

This clonotype was found a few times. The gene calls are TRBV3-1 and TRBJ2-1; D is ambiguous. Deletions cut 1 base from V and 3 bases from J, with 4 bases between. This CDR3 comprises 13 residues. The germline V gene encodes CDR1 LGHDT and CDR2 YNNKEL (reference sequence). The chain's CDR3 is CASSQGDYNEQFF. CDR3 bases: TGTGCCAGCAGCCAAGGGGACTACAATGAGCAGTTCTTC.

The J gene is TRBJ2-7, the V gene TRBV9; tentative D call: TRBD2 (6 bases). The CDR3 extends over 14 amino acids. The V end was cut by 5 bases, the J end by 0 bases, with 12 bases between. Germline values: CDR1 SGDLS, CDR2 YYNGEE. The CDR3 DNA reads as TGTGCCAGCAGATGGGGGGTTGTCTCCTACGAGCAGTACTTC. It encodes CASRWGVVSYEQYF.

The chain uses TRBV21-1 and TRBJ2-7; the D call TRBD2 from the table was never checked on the DNA. TRBV21-1 is a pseudogene locus. The CDR3 consists of 17 residues. CDR3: CASSKPYWEIVSYEQYV. In nucleotides, the CDR3 is TGTGCCAGCAGCAAACCCTATTGGGAGATCGTGTCCTACGAGCAGTACGTC.

The rearrangement uses TRBV5-1 and TRBJ2-1; 8 bases map to TRBD2. CDR3 length: 14 residues. The V gene end was trimmed by 9 bases and the J gene end by 0 bases; junction bases not matched to a gene: 5. Germline CDR1 and CDR2: SGHRS and YFSETQ. The CDR3 region has the DNA TGCGCCACCTCGGGGGGGAACTCCTACAATGAGCAGTTCTTC. The encoded protein is CATSGGNSYNEQFF.

In its sample, this clonotype was seen a few times. The V and J genes are TRBV20-1 and TRBJ2-1; 8 bases line up with TRBD1. V lost 3 bases and J lost 9; bases outside the gene matches: 7. The CDR3 has 13 residues. From germline, CDR1 is DFQATT and CDR2 SNEGSKA (reference sequence). The CDR3 region is CSARVRGRREQFF. CDR3 coding DNA: TGCAGTGCTAGGGTCAGGGGGCGGCGTGAGCAGTTCTTC.

The CDR3 here is CASSPTLGGQGNEQFF. CDR3 coding DNA: TGTGCCAGCAGCCCTACATTGGGGGGCCAGGGAAATGAGCAGTTCTTC. This chain links TRBV11-2 with TRBJ2-1; D tentatively reads TRBD1 or TRBD2 (6 bases each). This CDR3 region has 16 residues. CDR1 and CDR2 (germline): SGHAT, FQNNGV. Trimming removed 5 bases at V and 7 bases at J, with 21 bases between.

The rearrangement joins TRBV7-9 to TRBJ2-1, with 8 bases matching TRBD1. The ends lost 5 bases at V and 7 bases at J; junction bases unmatched: 7. Germline-derived CDR1 and CDR2 are SEHNR and FQNEAQ (reference sequence). CDR3 length: 14 amino acids. The CDR3 sequence: CASSQGQAMNEQFF. For the CDR3, the DNA is TGTGCCAGCAGCCAGGGACAGGCCATGAATGAGCAGTTCTTC. Full variable domain (missing parts from reference TRBV7-9 and TRBJ2-1): DTGVSQNPRHKITKRGQNVTFRCDPISEHNRLYWYRQTLGQGPEFLTYFQNEAQLEKSRLLSDRFSAERPKGSFSTLEIQRTEQGDSAMYLCASSQGQAMNEQFFGPGTRLTVL.

This rearrangement joins TRBV10-3 to TRBJ2-7, with D possibly matching TRBD2 (6 bases). The germline CDR1 and CDR2 sequences are ENHRY and SYGVKD. V was clipped by 10 bases and J by 0 bases, with 16 bases between them. The CDR3 contains 14 residues. Written as DNA, the CDR3 is TGTGCCACGAGACAAGCGGGTAACTCCTACGAGCAGTACGTC. Amino acid sequence: CATRQAGNSYEQYV.

This chain connects TRBV20-1 to TRBJ1-1; 12 bases match TRBD1. Trimming removed 4 bases from V and 4 bases from J; junction bases left unmatched: 7. This CDR3 spans 15 amino acids. From germline, CDR1 is DFQATT and CDR2 SNEGSKA (reference sequence). CDR3 sequence (DNA): TGCAGTGCTACCGGGACAGGGGGCCTTATCACTGAAGCTTTCTTT. Its protein product is CSATGTGGLITEAFF.

The chain recombines TRBV30 with TRBJ1-5; 9 bases are a match to TRBD1. The CDR3 loop spans 13 amino acids. CDR1 is GTSNPN, CDR2 SVGIG, per germline (reference sequence). Trimming took 1 base from V and 5 from J; bases not matched to a gene: 0. The CDR3 reads CAWSGTGDQPQHF. CDR3 nucleotides: TGTGCCTGGAGTGGGACAGGGGATCAGCCCCAGCATTTT.

This clonotype has a handful of counts. This chain connects TRBV6-2 or TRBV6-3 to TRBJ2-1; TRBD1 matches 7 bases. Germline V CDR1 and CDR2: MNHEY, SVGEGT. The CDR3 length is 17 residues. V lost 10 bases to trimming and J lost 7 bases; unmatched junction nucleotides: 22. The CDR3 region has the DNA TGTGCCACTCGGACGGACAGGTCTGGGCGATACTCGAATGAGCAGTTCTTC. Its protein is CATRTDRSGRYSNEQFF.

There are a few counts of this clonotype. The rearrangement joins TRBV5-1 to TRBJ2-4; D possibly corresponds to TRBD1 (6 bases). Trimming stripped 3 bases from V and 8 bases from J, with 15 bases between. This CDR3 is built from 14 residues. The V gene's germline CDR1 is SGHRS and CDR2 YFSETQ. The DNA of the CDR3 is TGCGCCAGCAGCTATCGTCAGGGGTCAGACATTCAGTACTTC. Amino acid sequence: CASSYRQGSDIQYF.

This clonotype appeared a few times. The chain combines TRBV4-1 with TRBJ2-6; 7 nucleotides align to TRBD1. Per the germline V gene, CDR1 is MGHRA and CDR2 is YSYEKL. Trimming cost V 4 bases and J 0 bases; bases outside gene matches: 0. CDR3 length: 15 residues. The CDR3 DNA follows: TGCGCCAGCAGCCGGGACAGCTCTGGGGCCAACGTCCTGACTTTC. This gives the protein CASSRDSSGANVLTF.

The chain joins TRBV6-2 or TRBV6-3 to TRBJ2-1; 7 positions match TRBD1. The CDR3 spans 15 residues. The germline CDR1 and CDR2 sequences are MNHEY and SVGEGT. V lost 9 bases to trimming and J lost 4 bases; unmatched junction nucleotides: 12. CDR3 coding DNA: TGTGCCAGTTCCTCCCCAGGGGGTCTTTACAATGAGCAGTTCTTC. Translating it yields CASSSPGGLYNEQFF.

This clonotype was seen a few times. This chain connects TRBV5-5 to TRBJ1-4; 10 bases are shared with TRBD1. There are 16 residues in the CDR3. CDR1 and CDR2 (germline): SGHKS, YYEKEE (reference sequence). V gave up 4 bases and J gave up 7 bases; unmatched junction bases: 10. This CDR3 reads CASSPSLTGGGEKLFF. The CDR3 DNA reads as TGTGCCAGCAGCCCCTCCTTGACAGGGGGCGGTGAAAAACTGTTTTTT.

In this sample, this clonotype turned up a few times. The chain has TRBV7-8 and TRBJ1-2; D remains unclear. V lost 3 bases, J lost 2 bases, and 7 bases lay in between. This CDR3 has 13 amino acids. Germline V gene lookup returns CDR1 SGHVS and CDR2 FQNEAQ. CDR3 sequence (DNA): TGTGCCAGCAGCTTCGAACCCAACTATGGCTACACCTTC. Amino acids: CASSFEPNYGYTF.

This clonotype was seen many times. V and J are TRBV7-2 and TRBJ2-1; maybe TRBD2 (6 bases). This CDR3 contains 13 residues. Between the trimmed V and J ends, which lost 7 bases and 0 bases, there was a span of 7 bases. Germline V lookup: CDR1 SGHTA, CDR2 FQGNSA. This CDR3 reads CASTGSSYNEQFF. CDR3 DNA: TGTGCCAGCACCGGGAGCTCCTACAATGAGCAGTTCTTC.

The chain links TRBV6-6 to TRBJ1-1; no clear D gene. The CDR3 contains 15 residues. V was pared by 8 bases and J by 4 bases, with 20 bases between. Germline CDR1 is MNHNY and CDR2 is SVGAGI (reference sequence). The CDR3 nucleotides are TGTGCCAGCCGTCTGGGTTTGGCTGGGGTCACTGAAGCTTTCTTT. Amino acids: CASRLGLAGVTEAFF.

This clonotype was found a few times. The CDR3 DNA reads as TGTGCCAGCAGTTTACGGGCTAATGAGCAGTTCTTC. It codes for CASSLRANEQFF. The rearrangement links TRBV28 to TRBJ2-1; D remains ambiguous. CDR3 length: 12 residues. Looked up from germline, CDR1 is MDHEN and CDR2 is SYDVKM. Trimming shortened V by 2 bases and J by 7 bases, and 6 bases separated the two germline ends.

This clonotype turned up a few times. The J gene is TRBJ2-3, the V gene TRBV27, with 9 bases aligning to TRBD2. Germline lookup yields CDR1 MNHEY and CDR2 SMNVEV (reference sequence). J lost 4 bases, V lost 4 bases, and 6 bases had no gene match. This CDR3 comprises 15 residues. CDR3 bases: TGTGCCAGCAGTTCTTATAGCGGGGGCGCAGATACGCAGTATTTT. The encoded protein is CASSSYSGGADTQYF.